This T cell receptor (beta chain) stems from a study of glioma-infiltrating T cells after dendritic cell vaccination. This CDR3 has 13 amino acids. The germline CDR1 and CDR2 sequences are MNHEY and SVGAGI. Unmatched junction bases numbered 5, after V lost 5 bases and J lost 5 bases. The table came from immunoSEQ multiplex PCR; TCRdb's copy has only in-frame clones and leaves some out. This table holds about 100,000 clones, about four fifths found once. Comments on this clone: As yet, its antigen is unknown.

Study results and caveats: Few patients contributed both blood and tumor specimens.

This sequence originates from a human donor with glioblastoma. The chain links TRBV6-5 to TRBJ1-2, with 7 nucleotides matching TRBD1. The material sequenced was blood, taken before dendritic cell vaccination. Written as DNA, the CDR3 is TGTGCCAGCAGTCTGGACAGGTTTTATGGCTACACCTTC. It codes for CASSLDRFYGYTF.